Below are 18 T cell receptor beta chains sequenced from a single sample in a study of blood T cell repertoires in COVID-19. The protocol was immunoSEQ multiplex PCR, while the TCRdb copy is restricted to in-frame clones and leaves out a portion. In the table there are hundreds of thousands of clones, 83% of which are singletons. Sequenced sample: PBMCs or T cells enriched from blood (not recorded which). The source of these receptors is a woman aged 45 to 65 who had been exposed to COVID-19.

CDR3 sequence: CASSYTWTGAGELFF. CDR3 DNA sequence: TGTGCCAGCAGCTACACATGGACCGGGGCCGGGGAGCTGTTTTTT. The genes are TRBV7-2 and TRBJ2-2, with a tentative D call TRBD2 (5 bases). The CDR3 loop spans 15 amino acids. Germline-derived CDR1 and CDR2 are SGHTA and FQGNSA. V was cut by 4 bases and J by 6 bases, with 15 bases left in between. The full variable domain, in which reference TRBV7-2 and TRBJ2-2 provide the parts outside the CDR3, is GAGVSQSPSNKVTEKGKDVELRCDPISGHTALYWYRQSLGQGLEFLIYFQGNSAPDKSGLPSDRFSAERTGGSVSTLTIQRTQQEDSAVYLCASSYTWTGAGELFFGEGSRLTVL.

Details on this clone: Other DNA sequences in this sample translate to the same CDR3. The CDR3 DNA is TGTGCCTGGAGTCCGGGTAGCAATCAGCCCCAGCATTTT. Encoded protein: CAWSPGSNQPQHF. This chain joins TRBV30 and TRBJ1-5; D unclear. Germline loops: CDR1 GTSNPN, CDR2 SVGIG (reference sequence). This CDR3 is 13 amino acids long. V gave up 2 bases and J gave up 0 bases, with 5 bases separating them.

The chain employs TRBV11-2 and TRBJ2-7, with a weak D call TRBD2 (5 bases). The germline V and J ends were trimmed by 1 base and 0 bases, with 13 bases remaining between them. Germline-derived CDR1 and CDR2 are SGHAT and FQNNGV. There are 16 residues in the CDR3. Here the CDR3 reads CASSLAASLNSYEQYF. CDR3 bases: TGTGCCAGCAGCTTAGCTGCTAGCTTGAACTCCTACGAGCAGTACTTC.

This clone occurred a few times. This chain joins TRBV18 and TRBJ2-1; D might be TRBD2 (6 bases). Germline V gene sequence: CDR1 KGHSH, CDR2 LQKENI. The V end lost 8 bases, the J end lost 6 bases, and 14 bases lay between the germline ends. The length of the CDR3 is 13 residues. CDR3 sequence reads: CASAAGTFNEQFF. CDR3 nucleotides: TGTGCCAGCGCCGCCGGGACTTTCAATGAGCAGTTCTTC.

The rearrangement uses TRBV29-1 and TRBJ2-3; the D gene is possibly TRBD1 (6 bases). The CDR3 has 13 amino acids. The germline V and J ends were trimmed by 5 bases and 3 bases, with 12 bases remaining between them. Germline V gene lookup returns CDR1 SQVTM and CDR2 ANQGSEA. The CDR3 coding sequence is TGCAGCGTTCCCCAACAGGGTACAGATACGCAGTATTTT. Its translation is CSVPQQGTDTQYF.

The chain combines TRBV6-5 with TRBJ1-2, with D perhaps TRBD1 (6 bases). Trimming removed 7 bases at V and 4 bases at J, with 10 bases between. The germline gives CDR1 MNHEY, CDR2 SVGAGI. This CDR3 region has 12 residues. The CDR3 loop reads CASTGDLYGYTF. In nucleotides, the CDR3 is TGTGCCAGCACAGGGGACCTCTATGGCTACACCTTC.

The J gene is TRBJ1-1, the V gene TRBV6-5, with a possible D match to TRBD1 (5 bases). This CDR3 region has 13 residues. V lost 10 bases to trimming and J lost 1 base, with 13 bases between them. CDR1 MNHEY and CDR2 SVGAGI come from the germline V gene. CDR3 nucleotides: TGTGCCACCCTTAGGGGTGAGAACACTGAAGCTTTCTTT. Translating it yields CATLRGENTEAFF.

CDR3 sequence reads: CAIRRQTTNYGYTF. The CDR3 nucleotides read TGTGCCATCAGGCGGCAAACCACTAACTATGGCTACACCTTC. The chain combines TRBV10-3 with TRBJ1-2; no clear D. Trimming removed 6 bases at V and 0 bases at J, with 11 bases between. The CDR3 runs to 14 residues. Germline CDR1 reads ENHRY; CDR2 reads SYGVKD.

This sequence joins TRBV5-4 and TRBJ1-4, with D possibly being TRBD1 (6 bases). Trimming took 2 bases from V and 0 from J, leaving 11 bases between them. The CDR3 loop spans 16 amino acids. The germline V gene has CDR1 SGHNT and CDR2 YYREEE (reference sequence). CDR3 sequence: CASSLQGGATNEKLFF. The CDR3 nucleotides read TGTGCCAGCAGCTTACAGGGTGGGGCAACTAATGAAAAACTGTTTTTT.

This clone was seen a handful of times. This chain uses TRBV11-2 with TRBJ2-2; D might be TRBD1 (6 bases). The germline V gene encodes CDR1 SGHAT and CDR2 FQNNGV. V was cut by 5 bases and J by 0 bases, with 19 bases left in between. The CDR3 has 18 residues. DNA of the CDR3: TGTGCCAGCAGCCGTAATCCCGGACAGTCAGCGAACACCGGGGAGCTGTTTTTT. This sequence encodes CASSRNPGQSANTGELFF. Based on the CDR3 plus reference TRBV11-2 and TRBJ2-2, the full variable domain is EAGVAQSPRYKIIEKRQSVAFWCNPISGHATLYWYQQILGQGPKLLIQFQNNGVVDDSQLPKDRFSAERLKGVDSTLKIQPAKLEDSAVYLCASSRNPGQSANTGELFFGEGSRLTVL.

V gene TRBV18 combines with J gene TRBJ1-2; the D is unclear. V lost 2 bases, J lost 3 bases, and 16 bases lay in between. Germline values: CDR1 KGHSH, CDR2 LQKENI. The CDR3 contains 16 residues. CDR3 DNA sequence: TGTGCCAGCTCACCAAATAAGGCAGGTGGCGACTATGGCTACACCTTC. Its protein product is CASSPNKAGGDYGYTF.

V is TRBV30 and J is TRBJ1-2; D gene unclear. The CDR3 sequence is 11 residues long. The germline V and J ends were trimmed by 3 bases and 5 bases, with 7 bases remaining between them. Germline V CDR1 and CDR2: GTSNPN, SVGIG (reference sequence). CDR3 nucleotides: TGTGCCTGGAGCATAGAATATGGCTACACCTTC. Amino acids: CAWSIEYGYTF.

This clone was detected a few times. The genes are TRBV30 and TRBJ1-1, with unresolved D. The CDR3 consists of 12 residues. V lost 4 bases to trimming and J lost 4 bases, with 10 bases between them. CDR1 is GTSNPN and CDR2 is SVGIG in the germline V gene (reference sequence). The CDR3, as DNA: TGTGCCTGGAAATGGTCGGGCACTGAAGCTTTCTTT. It is translated as CAWKWSGTEAFF.

This rearrangement joins TRBV5-1 to TRBJ2-3; D remains ambiguous. The CDR3 runs 12 residues. V was pared by 2 bases and J by 4 bases, with 5 bases between. The germline CDR1 and CDR2 sequences are SGHRS and YFSETQ. The CDR3 sequence is CASSFSADTQYF. CDR3 DNA sequence: TGCGCCAGCAGCTTTTCCGCAGATACGCAGTATTTT.

J is TRBJ1-4 and V is TRBV2, with D maybe TRBD1 (6 bases). V was pared by 6 bases and J by 3 bases, with 11 bases between. The germline V gene encodes CDR1 SNHLY and CDR2 FYNNEI. The CDR3 sequence is 14 residues long. The CDR3 bases are TGTGCCAGCAGCCGGGGGGGCCCTAATGAAAAACTGTTTTTT. It is translated as CASSRGGPNEKLFF.

The V gene is TRBV7-8, the J gene TRBJ2-5, with D perhaps matching TRBD2 (5 bases). V gave up 1 base and J gave up 8 bases, with 11 bases separating them. The CDR3 contains 13 residues. Per the germline V gene, CDR1 is SGHVS and CDR2 is FQNEAQ. The CDR3 region has the DNA TGTGCCAGCAGCTTAGATCCGGGATCCACCCAGTACTTC. Its protein product is CASSLDPGSTQYF.

The rearrangement uses TRBV27 and TRBJ2-5; 7 bases line up with TRBD2. Germline CDR1 reads MNHEY; CDR2 reads SMNVEV (reference sequence). The V segment lost 6 bases and the J segment 6 bases; nucleotides outside the gene matches: 13. This CDR3 has 15 residues. The CDR3 reads CASRQSGGGGQTQYF. The CDR3 region has the DNA TGTGCCAGCAGGCAGAGCGGCGGGGGAGGGCAGACCCAGTACTTC.

The gene calls are TRBV12-3 or TRBV12-4 and TRBJ1-3, with a tentative D call TRBD1 (5 bases). This CDR3 has 11 amino acids. V was trimmed by 2 bases and J by 12 bases, leaving 8 bases between them. This chain's CDR3 is CASSLRGGIYF. CDR3 bases: TGTGCCAGCAGTTTAAGGGGCGGCATATATTTT.